The entry below gives a single T cell receptor (beta chain) sequence along with its context. The entry originates in a study of T cell changes during pregnancy in multiple sclerosis. Generated by immunoSEQ multiplex PCR, the TCRdb table keeps only in-frame clones and is missing some. The table records around 66,000 clones, under 95% of them present only once. The CDR3 is 15 amino acids. Germline V gives CDR1 LGHNA, CDR2 YSLEER. Between the trimmed V and J ends, which lost 2 bases and 1 base, there was a span of 12 bases. The source is a female donor in good health, enrolled as a control in a pregnancy study. The sequenced sample was peripheral blood, obtained in the first trimester of pregnancy. This sequence joins TRBV4-3 and TRBJ2-7; D is possibly TRBD1 (6 bases). The chain's CDR3 is CASSQRVGTSYEQYF. CDR3 in DNA: TGCGCCAGCAGCCAACGAGTTGGGACATCCTACGAGCAGTACTTC.